These 20 T cell receptor beta chains were sequenced from one sample in a study of blood T cell repertoires in COVID-19 (TCRdb year 2020). Libraries came from the immunoSEQ multiplex PCR assay. Here the immuneACCESS table is served through TCRdb, limited to in-frame sequences with V and J called. Missing clones are a known gap in these copies; in checked studies unresolved V genes cover under half, and the rest lacks a known reason. In all, the sample holds about 200,000 clones, and 75% to 85% of those were seen once. The biggest ten clones account for under 15% of the sample. Sequenced sample: peripheral blood. These receptors all come from a human donor in a cohort sampled during active COVID-19.

CDR3 loop: CASSPSGGRTQYF. The CDR3 region has the DNA TGTGCCAGCAGCCCGTCAGGGGGTCGGACCCAGTACTTC. This chain connects TRBV7-9 to TRBJ2-5, with TRBD1 matching over 7 bases. Germline CDR1 is SEHNR and CDR2 is FQNEAQ (reference sequence). This CDR3 contains 13 residues. With V trimmed by 5 bases and J by 7 bases, 7 bases remained unmatched.

The V and J genes are TRBV9 and TRBJ1-2, with D perhaps matching TRBD1 (5 bases). The CDR3 has 15 residues. V lost 0 bases and J lost 0, with 9 bases in between. Germline V CDR1 and CDR2: SGDLS, YYNGEE. CDR3 region: CASSVDGGPNYGYTF. In nucleotides, the CDR3 is TGTGCCAGCAGCGTAGACGGGGGTCCTAACTATGGCTACACCTTC.

DNA of the CDR3: TGTGCCAGCAGCCAAGATGAACTTAGCGGGAGGGCTCGTGGCGGGGAGCTGTTTTTT. This codes for CASSQDELSGRARGGELFF. This chain joins TRBV3-1 (or the pseudogene TRBV3-2) and TRBJ2-2; 11 bases are a match to TRBD2. Germline CDR1 and CDR2: LGHDT and YNNKEL (reference sequence). J was trimmed by 7 bases and V by 0 bases; bases with no gene match: 13. CDR3 length equals 19 residues.

This clone turned up a few times. V usage is TRBV2 and J usage is TRBJ2-2, with D perhaps TRBD2 (6 bases). The germline V gene encodes CDR1 SNHLY and CDR2 FYNNEI. The CDR3 contains 15 residues. Trimming took off 2 bases at V and 4 bases at J, with 11 bases between the two ends. The CDR3 nucleotides read TGTGCCAGCAGTGAACGGGGGTCCAGCACCGGGGAGCTGTTTTTT. This codes for CASSERGSSTGELFF.

This sequence joins TRBV12-3 or TRBV12-4 and TRBJ2-1, with D unresolved. V dropped 3 bases and J dropped 6 bases, with 3 bases sitting between them. The CDR3 covers 11 residues. This CDR3 is CASSFINEQFF. Written as DNA, the CDR3 is TGTGCCAGCAGTTTCATCAATGAGCAGTTCTTC.

The chain employs TRBV9 and TRBJ2-1, with a possible D match to TRBD2 (5 bases). Looked up from germline, CDR1 is SGDLS and CDR2 is YYNGEE. This CDR3 spans 17 amino acids. Trimming stripped 0 bases from V and 8 bases from J, with 21 bases between. CDR3 loop: CASSVGTRTWAVDEQFF. The CDR3 region has the DNA TGTGCCAGCAGCGTAGGAACGAGGACTTGGGCTGTAGATGAGCAGTTCTTC. The complete variable domain, with remaining parts taken from reference TRBV9 and TRBJ2-1, reads DSGVTQTPKHLITATGQRVTLRCSPRSGDLSVYWYQQSLDQGLQFLIQYYNGEERAKGNILERFSAQQFPDLHSELNLSSLELGDSALYFCASSVGTRTWAVDEQFFGPGTRLTVL.

The chain joins TRBV5-4 to TRBJ2-7; D uncertain. V was cut by 0 bases and J by 0 bases, with 10 bases left in between. CDR3 size: 15 residues. Germline assignment: CDR1 SGHNT and CDR2 YYREEE (reference sequence). Written as DNA, the CDR3 is TGTGCCAGCAGCTTGGGTAGTCTGATCTCCTACGAGCAGTACTTC. Translated, it gives CASSLGSLISYEQYF.

CDR3 coding DNA: TGTGCCACCGAACGACGAGGCCCAACGCCCTACGAGCAGTACTTC. Its translation is CATERRGPTPYEQYF. The chain uses TRBV6-5 and TRBJ2-7; the D is unclear. The CDR3 is 15 residues long. V lost 10 bases, J lost 2 bases, and 21 bases lay in between. Germline V gene data show CDR1 as MNHEY and CDR2 as SVGAGI.

The V gene is TRBV4-1, the J gene TRBJ1-2; D may be TRBD1 (6 bases). Trimming cost V 1 base and J 5 bases, with 14 bases left between them. This CDR3 has 15 amino acids. The germline CDR1 and CDR2 sequences are MGHRA and YSYEKL. Here the CDR3 reads CASSQVGRGNYGYTF. CDR3 DNA: TGCGCCAGCAGCCAAGTGGGCAGGGGCAATTATGGCTACACCTTC.

This chain joins TRBV27 and TRBJ2-7; 9 nucleotides match TRBD2. The V gene end was trimmed by 5 bases and the J gene end by 0 bases; junction bases not matched to a gene: 5. The V gene's germline CDR1 is MNHEY and CDR2 SMNVEV (reference sequence). The CDR3 has 15 residues. The CDR3 DNA follows: TGTGCCAGCAGTCTAAGGACTAGCGTCTCCTACGAGCAGTACTTC. Protein product: CASSLRTSVSYEQYF.

The CDR3 DNA sequence: TGCGCCAGCACCTCGGACAGGACTATGAACACTGAAGCTTTCTTT. This gives the protein CASTSDRTMNTEAFF. V usage is TRBV5-1 and J usage is TRBJ1-1, with 7 positions matching TRBD1. Germline CDR1 is SGHRS and CDR2 is YFSETQ. V shed 6 bases, J shed 0 bases, and the junction held 8 bases outside the gene matches. The CDR3 is made up of 15 amino acids. Complete variable domain (other parts from reference TRBV5-1 and TRBJ1-1): KAGVTQTPRYLIKTRGQQVTLSCSPISGHRSVSWYQQTPGQGLQFLFEYFSETQRNKGNFPGRFSGRQFSNSRSEMNVSTLELGDSALYLCASTSDRTMNTEAFFGQGTRLTVV.

The rearrangement links TRBV5-1 to TRBJ1-4; D not resolved. The CDR3 loop spans 13 amino acids. From germline, CDR1 is SGHRS and CDR2 YFSETQ. V shed 3 bases and J shed 4 bases, with 7 bases lying between them. The CDR3 loop is CASSSRYNEKLFF. DNA of the CDR3: TGCGCCAGCAGCTCTCGCTATAATGAAAAACTGTTTTTT.

The chain employs TRBV5-1 and TRBJ1-1, with D hard to call. The CDR3 is made up of 13 amino acids. Deletions cut 0 bases from V and 11 bases from J, with 14 bases between. Per the germline V gene, CDR1 is SGHRS and CDR2 is YFSETQ. CDR3 protein: CASSLDPGRRAFF. Here the CDR3 DNA reads TGCGCCAGCAGCTTGGATCCTGGGCGCAGGGCTTTCTTT.

The rearrangement links TRBV2 to TRBJ2-1; TRBD1 is a possible D gene (5 bases). The CDR3 totals 15 residues. V was cut by 1 base and J by 2 bases, with 9 bases left in between. The germline gives CDR1 SNHLY, CDR2 FYNNEI. Here the CDR3 DNA reads TGTGCCAGCAGTGAAGAGGGGCTAGCCTACAATGAGCAGTTCTTC. Encoded protein: CASSEEGLAYNEQFF.

This clone has just a few counts. The chain links TRBV28 to TRBJ1-2; 9 bases map to TRBD1. The germline gives CDR1 MDHEN, CDR2 SYDVKM. This CDR3 is 15 amino acids long. With 0 bases clipped from V and 8 bases from J, the junction kept 7 bases outside the gene matches. CDR3 in DNA: TGTGCCAGCAGTTTATGGAGTCGGACAGGGGAGGGCTACACCTTC. Its protein is CASSLWSRTGEGYTF.

Here the CDR3 reads CASSVRLAGIGEQFF. The DNA for the CDR3 is TGTGCCAGCAGTGTTAGGCTAGCGGGAATAGGTGAGCAGTTCTTC. The rearrangement uses TRBV2 and TRBJ2-1; 9 nucleotides line up with TRBD2. The CDR3 is 15 residues long. The trim removed 4 bases at V and 9 bases at J, leaving 10 bases unmatched. Germline CDR1 and CDR2: SNHLY and FYNNEI.

The chain combines TRBV5-1 with TRBJ2-5, with 15 positions matching TRBD2. Germline V gene sequence: CDR1 SGHRS, CDR2 YFSETQ. This CDR3 is 16 amino acids long. V lost 4 bases, J lost 4 bases, and 5 bases stayed unmatched. The CDR3 DNA sequence: TGCGCCAGCAGCCCATCGGGACTAGCGGGAGGAGAGACCCAGTACTTC. Its protein is CASSPSGLAGGETQYF.

The gene calls are TRBV25-1 and TRBJ1-4; 7 bases match TRBD1. V trimming: 3 bases; J trimming: 6 bases; junction bases outside the gene matches: 10. Germline lookup yields CDR1 MGHDK and CDR2 SYGVNS. This CDR3 has 16 amino acids. The chain's CDR3 is CASSDPRGRGDEKLFF. The DNA for the CDR3 is TGTGCCAGCAGTGACCCCCGTGGCAGGGGGGATGAAAAACTGTTTTTT.

J is TRBJ2-1 and V is TRBV2; D gene uncertain. The ends were cut back, 3 bases at V and 10 bases at J, with 16 bases in the middle. Germline V gives CDR1 SNHLY, CDR2 FYNNEI. The CDR3 extends over 14 amino acids. The CDR3, as DNA: TGTGCCAGCAGTGATACAAGGCGGTCAGTCGAGCAGTTCTTC. Encoded protein: CASSDTRRSVEQFF. Full variable domain (remainder filled in from reference TRBV2 and TRBJ2-1): EPEVTQTPSHQVTQMGQEVILRCVPISNHLYFYWYRQILGQKVEFLVSFYNNEISEKSEIFDDQFSVERPDGSNFTLKIRSTKLEDSAMYFCASSDTRRSVEQFFGPGTRLTVL.

As regards this clone: Different DNA sequences within this sample yield the same CDR3. This rearrangement joins TRBV5-1 to TRBJ2-7; the match to TRBD1 covers 7 bases. V trimming: 2 bases; J trimming: 4 bases; junction bases outside the gene matches: 0. The V gene's germline CDR1 is SGHRS and CDR2 YFSETQ. This CDR3 has 12 residues. The DNA for the CDR3 is TGCGCCAGCAGCTTACAGGGGTACGAGCAGTACTTC. As protein: CASSLQGYEQYF.